These 26 T cell receptor beta chains were all obtained from the same sample, sequenced in a study of blood T cell repertoires in COVID-19 (dated by TCRdb to the early 2020s). Receptor amplification or capture employed the immunoSEQ multiplex PCR assay. In TCRdb, the immuneACCESS table is reduced to in-frame sequences with V and J assigned. These tables do not hold every clone; where another copy was compared, an unresolved V gene accounts for under half, and the others remain unexplained. The table for this sample lists 250,000 to 300,000 clones; roughly nine tenths of them were counted only once. The ten largest clones take up over 2% of the sample. The sequenced material came from peripheral blood. The receptors derive from a woman aged 50 to 65 who had recovered from COVID-19.

The V gene is TRBV15, the J gene TRBJ1-2, with TRBD1 identical over 7 bases. Germline trimming cut 7 bases from V and 8 bases from J; bases unmatched to any gene: 10. Germline CDR1 and CDR2: LNHNV and YYDKDF (reference sequence). The CDR3 contains 13 residues. The CDR3 here is CATTGTGARGYTF. The CDR3 region has the DNA TGTGCCACCACTGGAACAGGGGCCCGGGGCTACACCTTC.

The chain is built from TRBV7-9 and TRBJ2-7, with a weak D call TRBD1 (6 bases). The CDR3 is 14 residues long. Trimming took 6 bases from V and 0 from J, leaving 12 bases between them. Germline lookup yields CDR1 SEHNR and CDR2 FQNEAQ (reference sequence). CDR3 region: CASSFGQSSYEQYF. CDR3 coding DNA: TGTGCCAGCAGTTTCGGACAGAGCTCCTACGAGCAGTACTTC.

The J gene is TRBJ2-7, the V gene TRBV5-1; D might be TRBD2 (5 bases). V was trimmed by 5 bases and J by 1 base, leaving 16 bases between them. This CDR3 comprises 15 residues. Germline CDR1 and CDR2: SGHRS and YFSETQ. CDR3 in DNA: TGCGCCAGCAGAAGGCAAGCGGCTCTATCCTACGAGCAGTACTTC. Its protein is CASRRQAALSYEQYF.

The chain combines TRBV29-1 with TRBJ2-7; 12 bases line up with TRBD1. CDR3 length: 14 amino acids. V trimming: 5 bases; J trimming: 2 bases; junction bases outside the gene matches: 4. Germline-derived CDR1 and CDR2 are SQVTM and ANQGSEA. The chain's CDR3 is CSVTGTGGTYEQYF. CDR3 nucleotides: TGCAGCGTTACGGGGACAGGGGGCACCTACGAGCAGTACTTC.

V and J are TRBV5-1 and TRBJ1-2; D gene uncertain. The ends were cut back, 0 bases at V and 1 base at J, with 4 bases in the middle. There are 13 residues in the CDR3. The germline CDR1 and CDR2 sequences are SGHRS and YFSETQ. CDR3 bases: TGCGCCAGCAGCTTGGTCGGTAACTATGGCTACACCTTC. Its translation is CASSLVGNYGYTF.

This chain links TRBV6-2 or TRBV6-3 with TRBJ1-4, with no clear D. Trimming pared 1 base from V and 6 bases from J, leaving 12 bases between. CDR1 is MNHEY and CDR2 is SVGEGT in the germline V gene. This CDR3 region has 15 residues. CDR3: CASSYFMGGYEKLFF. CDR3 coding DNA: TGTGCCAGCAGTTACTTCATGGGAGGGTATGAAAAACTGTTTTTT.

V usage is TRBV18 and J usage is TRBJ2-3; 8 nucleotides align to TRBD2. The CDR3 has 15 residues. Germline-derived CDR1 and CDR2 are KGHSH and LQKENI. V lost 2 bases, J lost 3 bases, and 4 bases stayed unmatched. The CDR3 coding sequence is TGTGCCAGCTCACCAGCGGGGGGTTTGACAGATACGCAGTATTTT. As protein: CASSPAGGLTDTQYF.

The chain uses TRBV9 and TRBJ2-1, with 14 bases aligning to TRBD2. This CDR3 comprises 17 residues. CDR1 and CDR2 from the germline V gene are SGDLS and YYNGEE. The J segment lost 7 bases and the V segment lost 0 bases, leaving 6 bases of the junction unmatched. In DNA, the CDR3 is TGTGCCAGCAGCGTAGGTTCCGGGACTAGCGGGAGTAATGAGCAGTTCTTC. It translates to CASSVGSGTSGSNEQFF.

This chain connects TRBV28 to TRBJ2-1; 7 positions match TRBD1. The ends lost 1 base at V and 2 bases at J; junction bases unmatched: 8. Germline CDR1 reads MDHEN; CDR2 reads SYDVKM. The CDR3 is 17 residues long. CDR3 bases: TGTGCCAGCAGTTTATATGGGACAAGGGGGCCCTACAATGAGCAGTTCTTC. It translates to CASSLYGTRGPYNEQFF.

The chain links TRBV19 to TRBJ2-5; 8 bases map to TRBD1. V shed 5 bases, J shed 5 bases, and the junction held 7 bases outside the gene matches. Germline loops: CDR1 LNHDA, CDR2 SQIVND (reference sequence). CDR3 size: 14 residues. CDR3 protein: CASSSRTGKETQYF. The DNA for the CDR3 is TGTGCCAGTAGTTCCCGGACAGGGAAGGAGACCCAGTACTTC.

The chain uses TRBV6-2 or TRBV6-3 and TRBJ2-3, with 8 bases matching TRBD2. Germline assignment: CDR1 MNHEY and CDR2 SVGEGT. After removal of 5 bases from V and 3 bases from J, the junction contained 19 bases not matched to a gene. The CDR3 sequence is 19 residues long. The DNA of the CDR3 is TGTGCCAGCAGTCGGACCACCCAAACTAGCGGCTGGGGGACAGATACGCAGTATTTT. It translates to CASSRTTQTSGWGTDTQYF.

This clone appeared once. The chain is built from TRBV7-9 and TRBJ2-1, with 8 bases fitting TRBD2. V was pared by 4 bases and J by 5 bases, with 10 bases of the junction left unmatched. The CDR3 length is 16 residues. Germline lookup yields CDR1 SEHNR and CDR2 FQNEAQ (reference sequence). CDR3 region: CASSSLGSGGHNEQFF. The DNA of the CDR3 is TGTGCCAGCAGCTCCCTGGGGAGCGGGGGACACAATGAGCAGTTCTTC.

The chain carries TRBV29-1 and TRBJ1-1; unclear D gene. Germline V gives CDR1 SQVTM, CDR2 ANQGSEA. The CDR3 is made up of 13 amino acids. Here the CDR3 DNA reads TGCAGTTATACCCGAGGGCTTGGCACTGAAGCTTTCTTT. As protein: CSYTRGLGTEAFF.

This clone turned up a few times. The rearrangement links TRBV19 to TRBJ2-2; D is perhaps TRBD1 (6 bases). V lost 7 bases and J 6 bases, leaving 21 bases between the germline ends. The length of the CDR3 is 16 residues. CDR1 and CDR2 from the germline V gene are LNHDA and SQIVND (reference sequence). Here the CDR3 DNA reads TGTGCCAGTACCCCATCAGGGGTTTTGATCTCCGGGGAGCTGTTTTTT. It encodes CASTPSGVLISGELFF. The variable domain in full, completed from reference TRBV19 and TRBJ2-2, reads DGGITQSPKYLFRKEGQNVTLSCEQNLNHDAMYWYRQDPGQGLRLIYYSQIVNDFQKGDIAEGYSVSREKKESFPLTVTSAQKNPTAFYLCASTPSGVLISGELFFGEGSRLTVL.

The chain has TRBV7-9 and TRBJ1-1, with 7 bases aligning to TRBD1. V shed 7 bases, J shed 4 bases, and the junction held 12 bases outside the gene matches. Germline V gives CDR1 SEHNR, CDR2 FQNEAQ (reference sequence). The CDR3 has 15 amino acids. In DNA, the CDR3 is TGTGCCAGCATCCTGACACCAGGGGGTGGCACTGAAGCTTTCTTT. Its translation is CASILTPGGGTEAFF. Based on the CDR3 plus reference TRBV7-9 and TRBJ1-1, the full variable domain is DTGVSQNPRHKITKRGQNVTFRCDPISEHNRLYWYRQTLGQGPEFLTYFQNEAQLEKSRLLSDRFSAERPKGSFSTLEIQRTEQGDSAMYLCASILTPGGGTEAFFGQGTRLTVV.

The CDR3 DNA follows: TGTGCCAGCAGCTCCGGTCAGGGTAGCGGGAACGAGCAGTACTTC. This translates into CASSSGQGSGNEQYF. J is TRBJ2-7 and V is TRBV7-8, with 8 bases identical to TRBD2. This CDR3 comprises 15 residues. Per germline, CDR1 SGHVS and CDR2 FQNEAQ. J lost 5 bases, V lost 4 bases, and 10 bases had no gene match.

The chain has TRBV15 and TRBJ2-7; the match to TRBD1 covers 8 bases. After removal of 0 bases from V and 4 bases from J, the junction contained 23 bases not matched to a gene. Looked up from germline, CDR1 is LNHNV and CDR2 is YYDKDF (reference sequence). This CDR3 region has 21 residues. This CDR3 is CATSRDRTGPPFRSFGYEQYF. The CDR3 DNA sequence: TGTGCCACCAGCAGAGATCGGACAGGGCCCCCCTTTAGGTCATTTGGGTACGAGCAGTACTTC.

This clone was seen more than once but under ten times. The chain carries TRBV27 and TRBJ1-2; 8 bases align to TRBD1. Losses at the gene ends were 5 bases for V and 3 bases for J; bases not matched to a gene: 8. This CDR3 comprises 15 residues. Germline V gene lookup returns CDR1 MNHEY and CDR2 SMNVEV (reference sequence). The CDR3 loop is CASSPQTGEYYGYTF. CDR3 bases: TGTGCCAGCAGTCCCCAGACAGGGGAGTACTATGGCTACACCTTC.

V is TRBV11-2 and J is TRBJ2-3, with D possibly TRBD1 on 6 matching bases. The germline V and J ends were trimmed by 0 bases and 2 bases, with 9 bases remaining between them. There are 15 residues in the CDR3. Germline V gives CDR1 SGHAT, CDR2 FQNNGV. CDR3 sequence reads: CASSLEGANTDTQYF. The CDR3 DNA is TGTGCCAGCAGCTTAGAGGGGGCGAACACAGATACGCAGTATTTT.

The genes are TRBV5-1 and TRBJ2-7; D gene uncertain. The CDR3 length is 14 residues. The V end was cut by 5 bases, the J end by 4 bases, with 16 bases between. CDR1 and CDR2 from the germline V gene are SGHRS and YFSETQ. CDR3 DNA sequence: TGCGCCAGCAGTATGGGCATAACCGTGTACGAGCAGTACTTC. Translated, it gives CASSMGITVYEQYF.

V is TRBV30 and J is TRBJ1-2; D is ambiguous. The CDR3 is made up of 12 amino acids. The germline gives CDR1 GTSNPN, CDR2 SVGIG (reference sequence). Trimming stripped 1 base from V and 6 bases from J, with 9 bases between. CDR3 region: CAWSGQWDGYTF. The CDR3 nucleotides are TGTGCCTGGAGTGGACAATGGGATGGCTACACCTTC. The entire variable domain, with the rest obtained from reference TRBV30 and TRBJ1-2, is as follows: SQTIHQWPATLVQPVGSPLSLECTVEGTSNPNLYWYRQAAGRGLQLLFYSVGIGQISSEVPQNLSASRPQDRQFILSSKKLLLSDSGFYLCAWSGQWDGYTFGSGTRLTVV.

The rearrangement joins TRBV19 to TRBJ2-1, with 10 nucleotides matching TRBD1. The V segment lost 5 bases and the J segment 7 bases; nucleotides outside the gene matches: 5. CDR3 length: 14 amino acids. CDR1 is LNHDA, CDR2 SQIVND, per germline (reference sequence). CDR3 DNA: TGTGCCAGTAGTTACCCGGGACAGGGGAATGAGCAGTTCTTC. It translates to CASSYPGQGNEQFF.

The genes are TRBV19 and TRBJ1-4, with TRBD1 identical over 9 bases. Looked up from germline, CDR1 is LNHDA and CDR2 is SQIVND (reference sequence). J gave up 8 bases and V 7 bases, and 14 bases lay outside the gene matches. CDR3 length equals 16 residues. CDR3 in DNA: TGTGCCAGTACGGGACAGGGAATCTCGGCGGGAGAAAAACTGTTTTTT. Protein product: CASTGQGISAGEKLFF.

The rearrangement links TRBV9 to TRBJ2-3; 7 bases line up with TRBD1. The length of the CDR3 is 15 residues. Germline V gene data show CDR1 as SGDLS and CDR2 as YYNGEE. Trimming removed 0 bases from V and 7 bases from J; junction bases left unmatched: 8. The CDR3 DNA follows: TGTGCCAGCAGCGTAGAGGGGGCGCCCCCGAATACGCAGTATTTT. It specifies CASSVEGAPPNTQYF.

This chain links TRBV7-2 with TRBJ2-3; TRBD2 matches at 12 bases. This CDR3 contains 17 residues. V lost 5 bases to trimming and J lost 0 bases; unmatched junction nucleotides: 6. Germline lookup yields CDR1 SGHTA and CDR2 FQGNSA. The CDR3 coding sequence is TGTGCCAGCAGCCCCCGGACTAGCGGGGCTAGCACAGATACGCAGTATTTT. Translating gives CASSPRTSGASTDTQYF.

The chain employs TRBV29-1 and TRBJ2-1; a weak D match, TRBD2 (5 bases). Germline V gene sequence: CDR1 SQVTM, CDR2 ANQGSEA. Trimming left V 5 bases short and J 6 bases short, with 14 bases between. This CDR3 spans 13 amino acids. CDR3 residues: CSVLRGWFNEQFF. The CDR3 bases are TGCAGCGTTTTGCGAGGGTGGTTCAATGAGCAGTTCTTC.